This T cell receptor beta chain was identified in a study of spatial heterogeneity in lung cancer. Across the study: Detection consistently yielded more beta chains than alpha chains. Study-wide points: Detection of ubiquitous tumor TCRs in blood was higher at resection than follow-up.

This CDR3 contains 10 residues. Trimming took off 3 bases at V and 4 bases at J, with 3 bases between the two ends. Germline-derived CDR1 and CDR2 are DFQATT and SNEGSKA (reference sequence). Many counts were recorded for this clonotype. Its target is not known. Specified time point: sample taken at primary tumor resection. Whole RNA from tumor, nontumor lung or frozen PBMC was sequenced unsorted. TCRdb re-called the 5' RACE reads with MiXCR, one entry per CDR3 protein. Of 25,000 or so distinct CDR3 sequences listed, approximately 4.8% are singletons. The specimen was PBMCs, collected at surgery. The chain carries TRBV20-1 and TRBJ2-5; D ambiguous. The clonotype originates from a male donor with early-stage non-small cell lung cancer. The CDR3 loop reads CSARGETQYF. The CDR3 DNA is TGCAGTGCTAGGGGAGAGACCCAGTACTTC.